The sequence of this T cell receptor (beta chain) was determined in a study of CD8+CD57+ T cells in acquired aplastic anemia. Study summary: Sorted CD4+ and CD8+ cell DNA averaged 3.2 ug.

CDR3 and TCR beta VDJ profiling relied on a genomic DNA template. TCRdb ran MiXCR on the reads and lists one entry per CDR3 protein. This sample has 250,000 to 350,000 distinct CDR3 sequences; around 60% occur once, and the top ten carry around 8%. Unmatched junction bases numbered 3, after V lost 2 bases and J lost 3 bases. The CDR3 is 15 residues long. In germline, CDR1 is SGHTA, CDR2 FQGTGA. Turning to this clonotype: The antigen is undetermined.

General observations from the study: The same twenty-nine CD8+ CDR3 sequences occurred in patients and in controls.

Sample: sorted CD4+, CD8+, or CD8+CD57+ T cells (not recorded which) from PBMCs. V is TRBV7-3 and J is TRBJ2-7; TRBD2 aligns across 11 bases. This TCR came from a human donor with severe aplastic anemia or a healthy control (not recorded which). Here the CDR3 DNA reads TGTGCCAGCAGCTTAGGGACTAGCGGAGTCTACGAGCAGTACTTC. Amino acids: CASSLGTSGVYEQYF.